This T cell receptor beta chain emerged from a study of T cell changes during pregnancy in multiple sclerosis. J lost 2 bases, V lost 7 bases, and 5 bases had no gene match. This CDR3 has 16 residues. Germline-derived CDR1 and CDR2 are SEHNR and FQNEAQ (reference sequence). The assay was immunoSEQ multiplex PCR, and TCRdb's table has in-frame clones only and misses some. Of approximately 97,000 clones in the sample, around 91% were seen once. This rearrangement joins TRBV7-9 to TRBJ2-6; 10 positions match TRBD1. The sequence came from a female donor in good health, enrolled as a control in a pregnancy study. Sequenced here: peripheral blood, sampled after pregnancy. The chain's CDR3 is CASTRQGAAGANVLTF. The CDR3, as DNA: TGTGCCAGCACCCGACAGGGGGCGGCTGGGGCCAACGTCCTGACTTTC.